This T cell receptor (beta chain) derives from a study of blood T cell repertoires in COVID-19 (dated by TCRdb to the early 2020s). Context from the whole study: The collaborator samples originated in the United States, Italy and Spain and spanned the acute and convalescent phases of COVID-19. The prospective study material was composed of cDNA or gDNA derived from T cells, B-cell-depleted T cells, or PBMCs. Subjects who had been exposed to COVID-19, were actively infected with it, or had recovered from it provided the deeply sampled blood TCRbeta repertoires that made up the dataset. The repertoires were made available in a free public database intended to serve as a resource for research on the immune response to SARS-CoV-2. Samples were obtained from the ongoing ImmuneRACE study (first 160 participants) and from 1,200 or so subjects provided by 6 global collaborators. The sample metadata nearly always contained a de-identified subject ID, COVID-19 status, age in years and sex. Where available, HLA class I and class II types were obtained from metadata supplied by the sample provider rather than from assay-based typing. General conclusions and limits of the study: The amount of clinical and demographic metadata varied by source and participant and was provided uncurated.

The table lists this clone with many counts. Its binding antigen is unknown. No qualities accompany the bases; no much larger clone lies one base away. Enrolling through a virtual design, the prospective study's participants ranged in age from about 18 to 100 years and lived across some 23 United States geographic areas. To assign participants to cohorts, the prospective study relied on clinical history that participants themselves reported in a screening survey and a study questionnaire. ImmuneRACE Cohort 3 recovered participants were defined by two consecutive negative NP/OP PCR tests, healthcare professional clearance, or symptom resolution. In the prospective study, whole blood, serum and a nasopharyngeal or oropharyngeal swab were collected from each participant by mobile phlebotomists. Additional blood draws and questionnaires over an approximately 2-month period could optionally be provided by prospective study participants. Blood samples from the prospective study were shipped frozen or at room temperature prior to DNA extraction.

TCRbeta CDR3 regions were amplified from genomic DNA using the immunoSEQ Assay, a bias-controlled multiplex PCR. In the authors' own workflow: Nucleated cell counts per sample were estimated from amplification of reference gene primers within the assay. To quantify the absolute abundance of each unique TCRbeta CDR3 rearrangement, sequence reads were collapsed and filtered. Productive Simpson clonality was computed per sample as the square root of Simpson's diversity index over productive rearrangements. TCRdb stores this immuneACCESS table with in-frame sequences only. Part of the clones is absent; in the studies checked, under half of the shortfall reflects unresolved V genes, and no reason is known for the rest. D and trimming come from the DNA, and the V and J calls and clone size come from that table. Here the sample has a few hundred thousand clones; approximately 80% occur a single time. The biggest ten clones account for approximately 3.6% of the sample.

From the cysteine up to the phenylalanine, the CDR3 has a length of 15 residues. The CDR3 DNA has 45 bases and is translated from base 1. According to the germline V gene, CDR1 reads SGHNT and CDR2 reads YENEEA. Trimming removed 0 bases from V and 7 bases from J, leaving 14 bases between the germline ends. The V and J segments used are TRBV11-3 and TRBJ2-3, and TRBD1 may be the D gene, going by 5 matching bases. This clonotype originated in a woman aged 55-70 years who had recovered from COVID-19. Sequenced input: PBMCs or T cells enriched from blood (not recorded which). The CDR3 in this case is CASSLEGQGGNTQYF. The DNA reads as follows: TGTGCCAGCAGCTTAGAAGGGCAGGGTGGAAATACGCAGTATTTT.